The 24 T cell receptor beta chains reported below all come from one sample, sequenced in a study of blood T cell repertoires in COVID-19. Only in-frame clones appear in the TCRdb table, and some are missing; sequencing was by immunoSEQ multiplex PCR. The sample lists 180,000 or so clones, 86% occurring once. Sequenced sample: peripheral blood. All receptors derive from an elderly woman in a cohort sampled during active or convalescent COVID-19.

This chain links TRBV4-2 with TRBJ1-1; D gene ambiguous. Trimming took off 0 bases at V and 5 bases at J, with 7 bases between the two ends. Germline-derived CDR1 and CDR2 are LGHNA and YNFKEQ. The CDR3 is made up of 13 amino acids. The CDR3 protein is CASSQESRTEAFF. CDR3 DNA sequence: TGTGCCAGCAGCCAAGAGAGCAGGACTGAAGCTTTCTTT.

The chain recombines TRBV27 with TRBJ2-2, with a possible D match to TRBD2 (6 bases). Deletions cut 3 bases from V and 7 bases from J, with 15 bases between. This CDR3 region has 15 residues. Germline CDR1 reads MNHEY; CDR2 reads SMNVEV (reference sequence). CDR3: CASSFTLSGVGELFF. In DNA, the CDR3 is TGTGCCAGCAGTTTTACTCTGTCGGGGGTCGGGGAGCTGTTTTTT.

The chain links TRBV7-2 to TRBJ1-5; possibly TRBD1 for D (5 bases). The CDR3 consists of 14 residues. V shed 4 bases and J shed 6 bases, with 13 bases lying between them. The germline gives CDR1 SGHTA, CDR2 FQGNSA. This chain's CDR3 is CASSYPGLIQPQHF. CDR3 sequence (DNA): TGTGCCAGCAGCTACCCGGGACTCATTCAGCCCCAGCATTTT.

The chain couples TRBV4-3 to TRBJ2-2; TRBD1 matches 7 bases. The germline CDR1 and CDR2 sequences are LGHNA and YSLEER. V was pared by 6 bases and J by 1 base, with 5 bases of the junction left unmatched. This CDR3 spans 15 amino acids. For the CDR3, the DNA is TGCGCCAGCAGTCCACAGGGGATGAACACCGGGGAGCTGTTTTTT. Translation: CASSPQGMNTGELFF.

The J gene is TRBJ2-5, the V gene TRBV18, with 8 bases aligning to TRBD2. J gave up 3 bases and V 5 bases, and 8 bases lay outside the gene matches. Germline CDR1 and CDR2: KGHSH and LQKENI. This CDR3 is 15 amino acids long. The CDR3 is CASSTSGGPKETQYF. The CDR3 DNA is TGTGCCAGCTCAACCAGCGGGGGTCCCAAAGAGACCCAGTACTTC.

This chain connects TRBV6-4 to TRBJ2-1, with TRBD2 identical over 11 bases. The length of the CDR3 is 14 residues. The ends lost 4 bases at V and 5 bases at J; junction bases unmatched: 1. From germline, CDR1 is MRHNA and CDR2 SNTAGT. This chain's CDR3 is CASSGLAGNNEQFF. The CDR3 DNA is TGTGCCAGCAGTGGACTAGCGGGGAACAATGAGCAGTTCTTC.

The CDR3: CASSLISGTSGRAGYEQYV. DNA for the CDR3: TGCGCCAGCAGCCTTATTTCCGGGACTAGCGGGAGGGCCGGGTACGAGCAGTACGTC. V and J are TRBV5-1 and TRBJ2-7, with 16 bases matching TRBD2. The CDR3 length is 19 residues. The V segment lost 4 bases and the J segment 4 bases; nucleotides outside the gene matches: 14. The V gene's germline CDR1 is SGHRS and CDR2 YFSETQ.

V gene TRBV3-1 (or the pseudogene TRBV3-2) combines with J gene TRBJ2-3, with D perhaps TRBD2 (5 bases). V gave up 0 bases and J gave up 4 bases, with 5 bases separating them. The CDR3 runs to 13 residues. The germline V gene encodes CDR1 LGHDT and CDR2 YNNKEL (reference sequence). The CDR3 DNA sequence: TGTGCCAGCAGCCAAGACGGGGCAGATACGCAGTATTTT. Translated, it gives CASSQDGADTQYF.

This chain connects TRBV20-1 to TRBJ2-7; perhaps TRBD1 as D (5 bases). Trimming cost V 3 bases and J 5 bases, with 8 bases left between them. The CDR3 loop spans 11 amino acids. Germline V gene sequence: CDR1 DFQATT, CDR2 SNEGSKA (reference sequence). CDR3: CSASRAHEQYF. CDR3 DNA: TGCAGTGCTAGCAGGGCCCACGAGCAGTACTTC.

This clone has only a few counts. One junction end disagrees with the germline gene, perhaps due to a read error. The chain has TRBV6-5 and TRBJ1-1; D not resolved. CDR1 and CDR2 from the germline V gene are MNHEY and SVGAGI. The CDR3 has 13 amino acids. DNA of the CDR3: TGTGCCAGCAGTCACTCAGAGTACACTGAAGCTTTCTTT. Residues: CASSHSEYTEAFF.

The chain carries TRBV28 and TRBJ1-3; 8 bases agree with TRBD1. V lost 8 bases and J lost 2; bases outside the gene matches: 2. The length of the CDR3 is 13 residues. Germline assignment: CDR1 MDHEN and CDR2 SYDVKM. The CDR3 region has the DNA TGTGCCAGCCTGGACAGGGCTGGAAACACCATATATTTT. This sequence encodes CASLDRAGNTIYF.

The V call is TRBV4-1, the J call TRBJ2-2; 10 bases align to TRBD2. V shed 1 base, J shed 6 bases, and the junction held 5 bases outside the gene matches. The CDR3 extends over 16 amino acids. Germline assignment: CDR1 MGHRA and CDR2 YSYEKL. CDR3 in amino acids: CASSQGASGSPGELFF. The CDR3 DNA follows: TGCGCCAGCAGCCAAGGAGCTAGCGGGAGTCCCGGGGAGCTGTTTTTT.

The gene calls are TRBV28 and TRBJ2-5; D unclear. This CDR3 has 13 amino acids. Deletions cut 6 bases from V and 5 bases from J, with 13 bases between. Germline V CDR1 and CDR2: MDHEN, SYDVKM. The chain's CDR3 is CASRRTSRETQYF. The CDR3 region has the DNA TGTGCCAGCAGACGTACCTCCCGGGAGACCCAGTACTTC. The full variable domain, its missing parts supplied by reference TRBV28 and TRBJ2-5, is DVKVTQSSRYLVKRTGEKVFLECVQDMDHENMFWYRQDPGLGLRLIYFSYDVKMKEKGDIPEGYSVSREKKERFSLILESASTNQTSMYLCASRRTSRETQYFGPGTRLLVL.

The chain uses TRBV30 and TRBJ1-2; D not resolved. Germline V gives CDR1 GTSNPN, CDR2 SVGIG (reference sequence). The V gene lost 3 bases and the J gene lost 0 bases, with 14 bases spanning the gap. The CDR3 is made up of 15 amino acids. The CDR3 spells CAWSGLDGTNYGYTF. CDR3 nucleotides: TGTGCCTGGAGCGGACTCGACGGAACTAACTATGGCTACACCTTC.

V and J are TRBV6-5 and TRBJ2-7; the D gene is possibly TRBD1 (6 bases). Per germline, CDR1 MNHEY and CDR2 SVGAGI. Trimming took 5 bases from V and 6 from J, leaving 17 bases between them. CDR3 length equals 14 residues. The CDR3, as DNA: TGTGCCAGCAGTACCGGGACACCATATGGCGAGCAGTACGTC. Translated: CASSTGTPYGEQYV.

The chain uses TRBV6-5 and TRBJ1-1; tentatively, D is TRBD1 (6 bases). CDR3 length equals 15 residues. Germline values: CDR1 MNHEY, CDR2 SVGAGI. Between the trimmed V and J ends, which lost 2 bases and 0 bases, there was a span of 10 bases. The CDR3 reads CASSYNGQLNTEAFF. CDR3 nucleotides: TGTGCCAGCAGTTACAACGGACAGTTGAACACTGAAGCTTTCTTT.

This chain uses TRBV19 with TRBJ2-1; 7 bases agree with TRBD1. V gave up 6 bases and J gave up 4 bases; unmatched junction bases: 3. Germline CDR1 reads LNHDA; CDR2 reads SQIVND (reference sequence). CDR3 size: 13 residues. The CDR3 is CASSWTGYNEQFF. CDR3 DNA sequence: TGTGCCAGTAGCTGGACAGGATACAATGAGCAGTTCTTC.

This sequence joins TRBV7-8 and TRBJ1-1; unclear D gene. CDR1 is SGHVS and CDR2 is FQNEAQ in the germline V gene. The CDR3 loop spans 14 amino acids. V lost 4 bases and J lost 2, with 11 bases in between. This CDR3 reads CASSSGISNTEAFF. The DNA of the CDR3 is TGTGCCAGCAGCTCCGGGATATCCAACACTGAAGCTTTCTTT.

The genes are TRBV19 and TRBJ1-5; D is unresolved. The CDR3 is 13 amino acids. Trimming cost V 4 bases and J 0 bases, with 4 bases left between them. Germline V gene sequence: CDR1 LNHDA, CDR2 SQIVND (reference sequence). The CDR3 reads CASSTGSNQPQHF. CDR3 nucleotides: TGTGCCAGTAGTACCGGTAGCAATCAGCCCCAGCATTTT.

This clone is a singleton in its sample. At one boundary the junction diverges from the germline segment, which might be a read error. The chain joins TRBV2 to TRBJ2-7; possibly TRBD2 for D (7 bases). The CDR3 consists of 13 residues. Germline CDR1 is SNHLY and CDR2 is FYNNEI. CDR3 DNA sequence: TGTGCCAGCAGTAAAGCGGAGGGGGGGGAGCAGTACTTC. Residues: CASSKAEGGEQYF.

The chain joins TRBV28 to TRBJ1-1, with D possibly matching TRBD1 (6 bases). Per the germline V gene, CDR1 is MDHEN and CDR2 is SYDVKM. The CDR3 consists of 15 residues. V was pared by 3 bases and J by 0 bases, with 11 bases between. The CDR3 protein is CASSFRGALNTEAFF. The CDR3 nucleotides read TGTGCCAGCAGTTTTCGGGGGGCTCTGAACACTGAAGCTTTCTTT.

The CDR3 reads CASSQIGQGVGNQPQHF. CDR3 nucleotide sequence: TGCGCCAGCAGCCAGATCGGACAGGGGGTAGGCAATCAGCCCCAGCATTTT. V is TRBV4-1 and J is TRBJ1-5, with 10 bases aligning to TRBD1. There are 17 residues in the CDR3. V shed 3 bases, J shed 2 bases, and the junction held 7 bases outside the gene matches. Germline CDR1 MGHRA, CDR2 YSYEKL.

The chain combines TRBV3-1 (or the pseudogene TRBV3-2) with TRBJ2-3, with TRBD2 as a possible D gene (6 bases). Germline assignment: CDR1 LGHDT and CDR2 YNNKEL (reference sequence). This CDR3 has 14 amino acids. V lost 8 bases and J 4 bases, leaving 16 bases between the germline ends. The CDR3 sequence is CASGPGTQADTQYF. Written as DNA, the CDR3 is TGTGCCAGCGGCCCAGGGACTCAAGCAGATACGCAGTATTTT.

V and J are TRBV14 and TRBJ1-6; D uncertain. The germline gives CDR1 SGHDN, CDR2 FVKESK. V shed 4 bases and J shed 10 bases, with 11 bases lying between them. The CDR3 is made up of 13 amino acids. CDR3 protein: CASSLNLGSPLHF. The CDR3 DNA follows: TGTGCCAGCAGCCTGAATCTCGGGTCACCCCTCCACTTT.